Below are 14 T cell receptor beta chains sequenced from a single sample in a study of cytomegalovirus exposure and HLA in healthy donors (dated by TCRdb to about 2017). The library was produced with the immunoSEQ multiplex PCR assay. For the multiplex PCR, a mixture combining 60 forward primers for TCR Vbeta segments and 13 reverse primers for TCR Jbeta segments was used. The table comes from immuneACCESS by way of TCRdb, which keeps in-frame sequences with V and J called. Part of the clones is missing from these tables; in studies checked, under half for an unresolved V gene and the rest for unknown reasons. A total of 110,000 or so clones appear in this sample, about 78% of them only once. 9.5% to 15% of the sample comes from the top ten. The sample consisted of PBMCs. The origin of the receptors is a woman in her thirties or forties in good health and CMV-seropositive.

The CDR3 DNA follows: TGTGCCAGTAGTAAAGGGACAGGGGAACTTGGGGCCAACGTCCTGACTTTC. This codes for CASSKGTGELGANVLTF. The chain combines TRBV19 with TRBJ2-6; 10 nucleotides agree with TRBD1. V was pared by 4 bases and J by 3 bases, with 6 bases of the junction left unmatched. The CDR3 contains 17 residues. Germline CDR1 is LNHDA and CDR2 is SQIVND (reference sequence).

The chain uses TRBV27 and TRBJ2-3, with 8 bases that match TRBD2. The CDR3 is 16 amino acids. With 2 bases clipped from V and 1 base from J, the junction kept 5 bases outside the gene matches. CDR1 is MNHEY, CDR2 SMNVEV, per germline (reference sequence). The CDR3 nucleotides read TGTGCCAGCAGTTTACTATCGGGGGGGGGCACAGATACGCAGTATTTT. Translated: CASSLLSGGGTDTQYF.

With regard to this clone: One end of the junction does not line up with germline, which may come from a read error. V usage is TRBV7-2 and J usage is TRBJ1-1, with a tentative D call TRBD1 (5 bases). CDR1 SGHTA and CDR2 FQGNSA come from the germline V gene. The CDR3 is 14 residues long. As DNA, the CDR3 is TGTGTCAGCAACACGGGACTGCTCAACACTGAAGCTTTCTTT. This sequence encodes CVSNTGLLNTEAFF.

The chain recombines TRBV27 with TRBJ2-6, with D unresolved. CDR3 size: 18 residues. V gave up 6 bases and J gave up 0 bases, with 18 bases separating them. Germline assignment: CDR1 MNHEY and CDR2 SMNVEV (reference sequence). The CDR3 region has the DNA TGTGCCAGCAGCACTTTATACAGTTTTCTCTCTGGGGCCAACGTCCTGACTTTC. This sequence encodes CASSTLYSFLSGANVLTF.

This rearrangement joins TRBV5-6 to TRBJ2-3; 8 positions agree with TRBD2. The length of the CDR3 is 15 residues. CDR1 SGHDT and CDR2 YYEEEE come from the germline V gene. Losses at the gene ends were 4 bases for V and 0 bases for J; bases not matched to a gene: 4. CDR3 in amino acids: CASSRVAGSTDTQYF. CDR3 bases: TGTGCCAGCAGCAGGGTAGCGGGGAGCACAGATACGCAGTATTTT.

The rearrangement links TRBV6-4 to TRBJ1-2; TRBD1 is a possible D gene (6 bases). Trimming left V 3 bases short and J 5 bases short, with 16 bases between. CDR1 is MRHNA, CDR2 SNTAGT, per germline. The CDR3 sequence is 15 residues long. This CDR3 reads CASSDSGGRRYGYTF. The DNA for the CDR3 is TGTGCCAGCAGTGATTCGGGGGGGCGGAGGTATGGCTACACCTTC.

The J gene is TRBJ1-5, the V gene TRBV25-1; possible D gene TRBD1, 6 bases. The CDR3 spans 13 residues. The germline V gene has CDR1 MGHDK and CDR2 SYGVNS. The V end was cut by 6 bases, the J end by 11 bases, with 17 bases between. For the CDR3, the DNA is TGTGCCAGCAGCAACTCCGGGGGGGGCGCCCAGCATTTT. Amino acid sequence: CASSNSGGGAQHF.

As for this clone: One end of the junction does not line up with germline, which may come from a read error. The gene calls are TRBV4-2 and TRBJ1-6, with D tentatively TRBD1 (6 bases). CDR3 length equals 11 residues. Germline assignment: CDR1 LGHNA and CDR2 YNFKEQ. CDR3 sequence (DNA): TGTGCCAGCAGCCTGGGGGACACCGTGAACTTT. This gives the protein CASSLGDTVNF.

This chain uses TRBV6-5 with TRBJ1-2; a weak D match, TRBD1 (6 bases). Germline CDR1 MNHEY, CDR2 SVGAGI. Trimming pared 0 bases from V and 2 bases from J, leaving 13 bases between. The CDR3 runs 16 residues. This CDR3 reads CASSYSHQGLNYGYTF. In DNA form, the CDR3 reads TGTGCCAGCAGTTACTCCCATCAGGGGCTGAACTATGGCTACACCTTC.

This chain links TRBV19 with TRBJ2-7; perhaps TRBD1 as D (5 bases). V dropped 2 bases and J dropped 0 bases, with 11 bases sitting between them. CDR3 length equals 15 residues. From germline, CDR1 is LNHDA and CDR2 SQIVND (reference sequence). Here the CDR3 reads CASSIIDSSSYEQYF. The CDR3 nucleotides read TGTGCCAGTAGTATAATCGACAGCTCCTCCTACGAGCAGTACTTC.

Points on this clone: Other DNA sequences in the sample encode the same CDR3. This chain uses TRBV5-1 with TRBJ1-1; D possibly corresponds to TRBD1 (6 bases). Trimming removed 0 bases from V and 4 bases from J, with 7 bases in between. Germline V lookup: CDR1 SGHRS, CDR2 YFSETQ. The CDR3 extends over 13 amino acids. The CDR3 is CASSLGGPTEAFF. The CDR3 DNA follows: TGCGCCAGCAGCTTGGGGGGGCCCACTGAAGCTTTCTTT.

This chain connects TRBV29-1 to TRBJ2-3; D unresolved. The V gene lost 4 bases and the J gene lost 6 bases, with 14 bases spanning the gap. CDR1 is SQVTM and CDR2 is ANQGSEA in the germline V gene. CDR3 size: 13 residues. CDR3 in amino acids: CSVGMLRADTQYF. As DNA, the CDR3 is TGCAGCGTTGGTATGCTAAGAGCGGATACGCAGTATTTT.

The chain is built from TRBV19 and TRBJ2-3; 9 nucleotides line up with TRBD2. This CDR3 comprises 15 residues. Germline trimming cut 1 base from V and 6 bases from J; bases unmatched to any gene: 5. The germline V gene has CDR1 LNHDA and CDR2 SQIVND (reference sequence). CDR3 sequence (DNA): TGTGCCAGTAGTATAGTAGCGGGGGTTGGCGATACGCAGTATTTT. Translation: CASSIVAGVGDTQYF.

This clone has a single count. The chain couples TRBV15 to TRBJ1-1; 8 bases fit TRBD1. The CDR3 extends over 15 amino acids. CDR1 is LNHNV and CDR2 is YYDKDF in the germline V gene (reference sequence). The junction had 0 bases not matched to a gene; V was cut back by 0 bases and J by 0 bases. CDR3: CATSREDRVNTEAFF. The CDR3 DNA is TGTGCCACCAGCAGAGAGGACAGGGTGAACACTGAAGCTTTCTTT.